This T cell receptor (beta chain) was obtained from a study of cytomegalovirus exposure and HLA in healthy donors. Primers included in the PCR were 60 Vbeta and 13 Jbeta primers. The protocol was immunoSEQ multiplex PCR, while the TCRdb copy is restricted to in-frame clones and leaves out a portion. The table includes approximately 93,000 clones, about 79% detected once. The germline gives CDR1 SGHTA, CDR2 FQGTGA. V lost 3 bases and J lost 0; bases outside the gene matches: 2. The CDR3 is 16 residues long. The chain couples TRBV7-3 to TRBJ2-3; TRBD2 matches at 11 bases. This sequence originates from a man aged 45 to 65 in good health and CMV-seronegative. Specimen: PBMCs. The CDR3 sequence is CASSFGTSGSTDTQYF. As DNA, the CDR3 is TGTGCCAGCAGCTTCGGGACTAGCGGAAGCACAGATACGCAGTATTTT.